This T cell receptor beta chain stems from a study of CD8 T cells in ankylosing spondylitis. Study findings and constraints: Ankylosing spondylitis blood appeared to be characterized by a TCR beta motif of several highly homologous variants.

Trimming pared 4 bases from V and 5 bases from J, leaving 12 bases between. Germline lookup yields CDR1 LGHNA and CDR2 YSLEER. The CDR3 runs 14 residues. Quantitative 5'-RACE with molecular barcodes produced the TCR beta libraries. TCRdb redid the calling of the 5' RACE reads with MiXCR, one entry per CDR3 protein. The sample holds 700,000 to 850,000 distinct CDR3 sequences, over 9.5% seen once. On this clonotype itself: As yet, its antigen is unknown.

This receptor was taken from a male donor with ankylosing spondylitis. The sequenced sample was blood, either unsorted or a sorted T cell fraction (not recorded which). The chain combines TRBV4-3 with TRBJ2-1; D perhaps matches TRBD2 (5 bases). The CDR3 DNA reads TGCGCCAGCAGCCCCGCCGTGGGAGACAATGAGCAGTTCTTC. Encoded protein: CASSPAVGDNEQFF.